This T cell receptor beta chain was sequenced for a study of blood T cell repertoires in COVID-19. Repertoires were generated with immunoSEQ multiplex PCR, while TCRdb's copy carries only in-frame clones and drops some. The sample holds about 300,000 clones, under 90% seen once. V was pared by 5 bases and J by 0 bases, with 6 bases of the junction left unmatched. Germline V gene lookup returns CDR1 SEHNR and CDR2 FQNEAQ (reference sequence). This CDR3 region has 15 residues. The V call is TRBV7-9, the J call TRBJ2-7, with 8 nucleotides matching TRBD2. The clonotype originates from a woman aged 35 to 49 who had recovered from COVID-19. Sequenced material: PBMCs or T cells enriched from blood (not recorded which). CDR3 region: CASSRAGTSSYEQYF. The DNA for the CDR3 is TGTGCCAGCAGCCGAGCCGGGACTAGCTCCTACGAGCAGTACTTC.